Sequencing of this TCR beta chain was carried out in a study of shared clonotypes between healthy human individuals. Generated by immunoSEQ multiplex PCR, the TCRdb table keeps only in-frame clones and is missing some. The table has a few million clones, around nine tenths seen once. CDR3 length: 15 residues. V lost 3 bases, J lost 2 bases, and 11 bases lay in between. Germline-derived CDR1 and CDR2 are KGHSH and LQKENI. Notes on this clone: Other DNA sequences in the sample encode the same CDR3.

Sequencing used naive CD4+ T cells sorted from blood. Subset meaning: CD45RA+ positively selected. The chain joins TRBV18 to TRBJ1-5; D possibly corresponds to TRBD1 (5 bases). The sequence was obtained from a man aged 18-30 years in good health. Here the CDR3 reads CASSPPGGGNQPQHF. The CDR3 coding sequence is TGTGCCAGCTCACCTCCCGGGGGAGGCAATCAGCCCCAGCATTTT.